Only a few counts were recorded for the clone carrying this T cell receptor (delta chain). This is likely an artifact of a read error, given a far larger clone one base away. The sample comes from a study of gamma-delta chains in newborns, infants, children. Study-level background: Microbial exposure reportedly drives polyclonal innate γδ T cell expansion after birth.

TCRdb fed the reads into CATT to redo clone calling. The data show approximately 3,000 delta-chain clones, with less than 11% seen just once and 11% held by the top ten. Germline CDR1 GEAIGNYY, CDR2 EKD. V shed 2 bases and J 0 bases; nucleotides not matched to a gene: 1. The CDR3 sequence is 14 residues long. Material for sequencing was blood. The chain couples TRDV2 to TRDJ1; 8 bases are shared with TRDD3. This receptor was obtained from a child who was a newborn, infant or young child, either healthy, febrile or measles-vaccinated (not recorded which). The DNA for the CDR3 is TGTGCCTGTGACATTGGGGGATACACCGATAAACTCATCTTT. Amino acid sequence: CACDIGGYTDKLIF.